This TCR beta chain stems from a study of CD8 T cells in Susac syndrome. cDNA came from roughly 0.47 to 1 ug RNA primed by random hexamers. The immunoSEQ assay covered 54 Vbeta and 13 Jbeta segments for CDR3. TCRdb fed the immunoSEQ multiplex PCR reads into MiXCR, producing one record per CDR3 protein. Here the sample spans 150,000 to 200,000 distinct CDR3 sequences, roughly 94% being singletons. Germline-derived CDR1 and CDR2 are MNHEY and SMNVEV (reference sequence). Deletions cut 2 bases from V and 4 bases from J, with 18 bases between. The CDR3 spans 16 residues. Sequenced: CD4+ T cells from PBMCs. The sequence came from a human donor with multiple sclerosis. The chain couples TRBV27 to TRBJ2-7; no definite D call. The CDR3 sequence: CASSLPPGSRPYEQYF. The CDR3 DNA sequence: TGTGCCAGCAGTTTACCTCCCGGTTCTCGACCATACGAGCAGTACTTC.